These 26 T cell receptor beta chains share one sample of origin, sequenced in a study of T-cell reconstitution after alpha-beta-depleted transplantation in children. Molecular barcoding with unique molecular identifiers was used for the TCRbeta library. TCRdb redid the calling of the PCR reads with MiXCR, one entry per CDR3 protein. The sample records more than 85,000 distinct CDR3 sequences, around 10% being singletons. The specimen was PBMCs from the stem cell graft donor, collected from the stem cell graft. The receptors stem from a human donor who donated a stem cell graft to a child with acute lymphoblastic leukemia.

This clonotype has at least ten counts. The chain has TRBV10-3 and TRBJ2-3; TRBD2 aligns across 10 bases. The CDR3 length is 15 residues. The germline CDR1 and CDR2 sequences are ENHRY and SYGVKD. The V gene end was trimmed by 8 bases and the J gene end by 2 bases; junction bases not matched to a gene: 7. The CDR3 DNA is TGTGCCATCTCTGCTAGCGGGGGTCCCACAGATACGCAGTATTTT. It is translated as CAISASGGPTDTQYF.

A few counts support this clonotype. The V call is TRBV5-1, the J call TRBJ1-2; unclear D gene. The germline V and J ends were trimmed by 4 bases and 5 bases, with 18 bases remaining between them. This CDR3 region has 15 residues. Germline V CDR1 and CDR2: SGHRS, YFSETQ. The CDR3 region has the DNA TGCGCCAGCAGCCCCAATACGGGGTCCGGGTATGGCTACACCTTC. Its protein product is CASSPNTGSGYGYTF.

In this sample, this clonotype turned up many times. The chain joins TRBV7-2 to TRBJ2-2; 8 nucleotides match TRBD2. The CDR3 length is 16 residues. Losses at the gene ends were 6 bases for V and 4 bases for J; bases not matched to a gene: 10. From germline, CDR1 is SGHTA and CDR2 FQGNSA. The CDR3 loop reads CASSLSGTRPTGELFF. The DNA of the CDR3 is TGTGCCAGCAGTCTCTCCGGGACTAGACCCACCGGGGAGCTGTTTTTT.

This clonotype was seen at least ten times. V gene TRBV29-1 combines with J gene TRBJ1-1, with D perhaps TRBD1 (6 bases). Germline-derived CDR1 and CDR2 are SQVTM and ANQGSEA. This CDR3 comprises 13 residues. V lost 3 bases, J lost 5 bases, and 13 bases lay in between. This chain's CDR3 is CSVDSGRGTEAFF. The CDR3 DNA sequence: TGCAGCGTTGATTCAGGGAGGGGGACTGAAGCTTTCTTT.

Ten or more counts support this clonotype. The V call is TRBV4-3, the J call TRBJ2-1; 9 bases match TRBD1. V was pared by 5 bases and J by 2 bases, with 4 bases of the junction left unmatched. CDR1 and CDR2 from the germline V gene are LGHNA and YSLEER. This CDR3 is 15 amino acids long. The CDR3: CASSSRQGAYNEQFF. DNA of the CDR3: TGCGCCAGCAGCTCCCGACAGGGGGCCTACAATGAGCAGTTCTTC.

This clonotype has ten or more counts. The V gene is TRBV7-9, the J gene TRBJ1-1, with 8 bases that match TRBD1. The junction had 18 bases not matched to a gene; V was cut back by 5 bases and J by 10 bases. The CDR3 length is 16 residues. Per germline, CDR1 SEHNR and CDR2 FQNEAQ (reference sequence). The CDR3 DNA follows: TGTGCCAGCAGCACTACCCCCCCGGGACAGGCTCTCGGAGCTTTCTTT. This gives the protein CASSTTPPGQALGAFF.

This clonotype was seen repeatedly, ten times or more. The rearrangement joins TRBV7-2 to TRBJ2-2; D gene uncertain. CDR3 length: 16 residues. CDR1 is SGHTA and CDR2 is FQGNSA in the germline V gene. V was cut by 1 base and J by 4 bases, with 13 bases left in between. The CDR3 DNA reads TGTGCCAGCAGCTTAGGTGGATGGGAACCCACCGGGGAGCTGTTTTTT. Its protein is CASSLGGWEPTGELFF.

This clonotype was seen many times. V and J are TRBV29-1 and TRBJ2-1, with 11 bases aligning to TRBD1. The germline V gene encodes CDR1 SQVTM and CDR2 ANQGSEA. Trimming took 7 bases from V and 7 from J; bases not matched to a gene: 6. The CDR3 runs 13 residues. CDR3 sequence: CSAGTGGANEQFF. In DNA, the CDR3 is TGCAGCGCCGGGACAGGGGGTGCAAATGAGCAGTTCTTC.

This clonotype was seen repeatedly, ten times or more. The chain is built from TRBV29-1 and TRBJ2-2; 9 nucleotides align to TRBD1. This CDR3 comprises 16 residues. Germline CDR1 is SQVTM and CDR2 is ANQGSEA. V lost 1 base to trimming and J lost 1 base; unmatched junction nucleotides: 4. CDR3 nucleotide sequence: TGCAGCGTTGAAGTTGGACAGGGGCAGAACACCGGGGAGCTGTTTTTT. Translated: CSVEVGQGQNTGELFF.

At least ten counts were recorded for this clonotype. The V and J genes are TRBV20-1 and TRBJ1-2, with D possibly TRBD1 on 5 matching bases. This CDR3 region has 12 residues. Germline V gene lookup returns CDR1 DFQATT and CDR2 SNEGSKA (reference sequence). The V end lost 5 bases, the J end lost 4 bases, and 11 bases lay between the germline ends. In DNA form, the CDR3 reads TGCAGTGCTGATGACAGAGTCTATGGCTACACCTTC. Amino acids: CSADDRVYGYTF.

This sequence joins TRBV7-3 and TRBJ2-6; maybe TRBD1 (5 bases). Trimming shortened V by 3 bases and J by 0 bases, and 18 bases separated the two germline ends. The CDR3 is 19 residues long. Germline CDR1 and CDR2: SGHTA and FQGTGA. CDR3 loop: CASSFPELLRGSGANVLTF. The DNA of the CDR3 is TGTGCCAGCAGCTTCCCCGAATTGTTAAGGGGCTCTGGGGCCAACGTCCTGACTTTC.

The chain carries TRBV20-1 and TRBJ2-6; TRBD1 or TRBD2 may be the D gene (7 bases each). V lost 3 bases to trimming and J lost 0 bases, with 18 bases between them. The germline V gene encodes CDR1 DFQATT and CDR2 SNEGSKA (reference sequence). The length of the CDR3 is 18 residues. The CDR3 nucleotides are TGCAGTGCTAGGGGCCAGGGGGGGGGCTACTCTGGGGCCAACGTCCTGACTTTC. Amino acids: CSARGQGGGYSGANVLTF.

This clonotype was recorded at least ten times. The chain is built from TRBV4-3 and TRBJ1-6; a possible D gene is TRBD1 (6 bases). The CDR3 runs to 16 residues. Germline CDR1 and CDR2: LGHNA and YSLEER. Trimming shortened V by 0 bases and J by 9 bases, and 15 bases separated the two germline ends. CDR3 sequence reads: CASSQDWGARVSPLHF. The CDR3 nucleotides read TGCGCCAGCAGCCAAGATTGGGGGGCGCGGGTTTCACCCCTCCACTTT.

This clonotype was observed at least ten times. Since a much larger clone is just one base distant, this may be a read error. The chain carries TRBV3-1 and TRBJ2-5; 9 bases align to TRBD2. V dropped 8 bases and J dropped 2; count of bases not matched to a gene: 15. The CDR3 totals 17 residues. The germline V gene has CDR1 LGHDT and CDR2 YNNKEL (reference sequence). In DNA, the CDR3 is TGTGCCAGCTGCCCCCCCGGTATTAGCGGGAGTCAAGAGACCCAGTACTTC. Its translation: CASCPPGISGSQETQYF.

This clonotype was picked up many times. V usage is TRBV6-5 and J usage is TRBJ2-3; D gene ambiguous. V lost 6 bases and J 5 bases, leaving 15 bases between the germline ends. The CDR3 spans 14 residues. CDR1 and CDR2 (germline): MNHEY, SVGAGI. The CDR3 loop reads CASSNPVSLDTQYF. In nucleotides, the CDR3 is TGTGCCAGCAGCAACCCTGTCAGTTTAGATACGCAGTATTTT.

This clonotype has ten or more counts. The V and J genes are TRBV4-3 and TRBJ2-3; 9 nucleotides line up with TRBD2. Germline V gene sequence: CDR1 LGHNA, CDR2 YSLEER. There are 19 residues in the CDR3. With 0 bases clipped from V and 1 base from J, the junction kept 11 bases outside the gene matches. The CDR3, as DNA: TGCGCCAGCAGCCAAGATGTCCTAGCGGGAACGCGGGGCACAGATACGCAGTATTTT. Amino acid sequence: CASSQDVLAGTRGTDTQYF.

This clonotype was seen at least ten times. This chain joins TRBV7-2 and TRBJ1-6; maybe TRBD1 (6 bases). V was clipped by 1 base and J by 8 bases, with 18 bases between them. The CDR3 contains 17 residues. Germline V lookup: CDR1 SGHTA, CDR2 FQGNSA. The CDR3 sequence is CASSLVHAGRGHSPLHF. The CDR3 region has the DNA TGTGCCAGCAGCTTAGTTCACGCGGGCAGGGGACATTCACCCCTCCACTTT.

This rearrangement joins TRBV5-6 to TRBJ1-2; D may be TRBD1 (5 bases). V gave up 6 bases and J gave up 5 bases, with 17 bases separating them. The CDR3 has 14 amino acids. The V gene's germline CDR1 is SGHDT and CDR2 YYEEEE. The CDR3 sequence: CASTAPPRAYGYTF. In DNA form, the CDR3 reads TGTGCCAGCACCGCCCCCCCCAGGGCATATGGCTACACCTTC.

This clonotype was counted at least ten times. CDR3 loop: CASSYSSRTDEKLFF. Here the CDR3 DNA reads TGTGCCAGCAGTTACTCGAGCAGGACTGATGAAAAACTGTTTTTT. The V call is TRBV6-5, the J call TRBJ1-4; no reliable D call. CDR3 length: 15 residues. V dropped 0 bases and J dropped 6 bases, with 11 bases sitting between them. CDR1 and CDR2 from the germline V gene are MNHEY and SVGAGI.

This clonotype was counted many times. The V and J genes are TRBV7-9 and TRBJ2-7, with D perhaps matching TRBD1 (6 bases). Germline CDR1 reads SEHNR; CDR2 reads FQNEAQ (reference sequence). Trimming shortened V by 5 bases and J by 3 bases, and 17 bases separated the two germline ends. This CDR3 contains 15 residues. CDR3 in DNA: TGTGCCAGCAGCCACGACAGGATACCTGACTACGAGCAGTACTTC. As protein: CASSHDRIPDYEQYF.

There are many counts of this clonotype. The chain is built from TRBV3-1 and TRBJ1-1; the D is unclear. The germline V gene has CDR1 LGHDT and CDR2 YNNKEL (reference sequence). This CDR3 has 12 residues. V shed 0 bases and J shed 7 bases, with 6 bases lying between them. The CDR3 region has the DNA TGTGCCAGCAGCCAAGATGGGGTTGAAGCTTTCTTT. It is translated as CASSQDGVEAFF. Full variable domain (rest looked up from reference TRBV3-1 and TRBJ1-1): DTAVSQTPKYLVTQMGNDKSIKCEQNLGHDTMYWYKQDSKKFLKIMFSYNNKELIINETVPNRFSPKSPDKAHLNLHINSLELGDSAVYFCASSQDGVEAFFGQGTRLTVV.

This clonotype came up many times. The chain carries TRBV3-1 and TRBJ1-6, with D hard to call. The germline CDR1 and CDR2 sequences are LGHDT and YNNKEL (reference sequence). V was trimmed by 1 base and J by 10 bases, leaving 20 bases between them. This CDR3 region has 17 residues. CDR3: CASSQGIGATGLSPLHF. The CDR3 DNA reads TGTGCCAGCAGCCAAGGGATAGGCGCGACGGGTCTCTCACCCCTCCACTTT.

A remark on this clonotype: This could be a read error, since a much larger clone is one nucleotide away. The chain uses TRBV20-1 and TRBJ2-4, with 7 positions matching TRBD2. CDR1 is DFQATT, CDR2 SNEGSKA, per germline (reference sequence). CDR3 length: 13 residues. The CDR3 DNA reads as TGCAGTGCTTCTATAGCGGGTAAAAACAGTCAGTACTTC. Translating gives CSASIAGKNSQYF.

This clonotype was recorded many times. The rearrangement uses TRBV7-3 and TRBJ1-1; D is ambiguous. This CDR3 has 13 residues. Germline CDR1 reads SGHTA; CDR2 reads FQGTGA. The V end was cut by 5 bases, the J end by 6 bases, with 13 bases between. The CDR3 coding sequence is TGTGCCAGCAGCCTTAGGTACGACTCTGAAGCTTTCTTT. Translated, it gives CASSLRYDSEAFF. Variable domain in full (rest from reference TRBV7-3 and TRBJ1-1): GAGVSQTPSNKVTEKGKYVELRCDPISGHTALYWYRQSLGQGPEFLIYFQGTGAADDSGLPNDRFFAVRPEGSVSTLKIQRTERGDSAVYLCASSLRYDSEAFFGQGTRLTVV.

With respect to this clonotype: It may be a read error: a sequence one base away is much more abundant. V is TRBV28 and J is TRBJ2-7; no clear D. The CDR3 spans 15 residues. The V end was cut by 7 bases, the J end by 3 bases, with 19 bases between. Germline values: CDR1 MDHEN, CDR2 SYDVKM. In DNA, the CDR3 is TGTGCCAGCACCAGTTTGGTAGGGAAGGGCTACGAGCAGTACTTC. Translation gives CASTSLVGKGYEQYF. Combining the CDR3 with reference TRBV28 and TRBJ2-7 gives the whole variable domain DVKVTQSSRYLVKRTGEKVFLECVQDMDHENMFWYRQDPGLGLRLIYFSYDVKMKEKGDIPEGYSVSREKKERFSLILESASTNQTSMYLCASTSLVGKGYEQYFGPGTRLTVT.

This clonotype was counted at least ten times. This chain joins TRBV7-2 and TRBJ1-4; no clear D. V lost 5 bases, J lost 0 bases, and 10 bases lay in between. There are 15 residues in the CDR3. In germline, CDR1 is SGHTA, CDR2 FQGNSA. CDR3 sequence (DNA): TGTGCCAGCAGCCCCCACAGTTCAACTAATGAAAAACTGTTTTTT. This translates into CASSPHSSTNEKLFF. The entire variable domain, with the rest obtained from reference TRBV7-2 and TRBJ1-4, is as follows: GAGVSQSPSNKVTEKGKDVELRCDPISGHTALYWYRQSLGQGLEFLIYFQGNSAPDKSGLPSDRFSAERTGGSVSTLTIQRTQQEDSAVYLCASSPHSSTNEKLFFGSGTQLSVL.